Listed here are 32 T cell receptor beta chains from one sample, sequenced in a study of Graves' ophthalmopathy and Graves' hyperthyroidism (dated by TCRdb to about 2018). Sequencing relied on an Illumina HiSeq 2000. For repertoire sequencing, the TCR beta CDR3 regions were amplified from RNA transcripts. HTBI primers and the Qiagen OneStep RT-PCR kit were used in a first-round RT-PCR, which was followed by a second-round multiplex PCR, size selection and purification. TCRdb's own reprocessing of the public reads used fastp at Q25 and MiXCR and kept productive beta chains. Records with the same CDR3 protein are collapsed into one entry carrying the most frequent genes and DNA. For this sample there are 560,000 or so distinct CDR3 sequences; about two fifths appear just once. The ten largest clones represent around 4.6% of the sample. Sequences were obtained from peripheral blood or thyroid tissue (not recorded which). The source is an adult man with Graves' hyperthyroidism.

The chain links TRBV7-9 to TRBJ1-5; D is ambiguous. Per the germline V gene, CDR1 is SEHNR and CDR2 is FQNEAQ (reference sequence). Trimming left V 3 bases short and J 0 bases short, with 12 bases between. The length of the CDR3 is 16 residues. The CDR3: CASSLSQIHSNQPQHF. CDR3 bases: TGTGCCAGCAGCTTGTCGCAGATACATAGCAATCAGCCCCAGCATTTT.

This clonotype has a count of ten or more. The J gene is TRBJ2-2, the V gene TRBV7-9, with D possibly called TRBD1 or TRBD2 (5 bases each). The V end was cut by 0 bases, the J end by 7 bases, with 12 bases between. CDR3 length: 15 residues. The germline V gene has CDR1 SEHNR and CDR2 FQNEAQ (reference sequence). The CDR3 region is CASSLAGAGIGELFF. CDR3 bases: TGTGCCAGCAGCTTAGCTGGGGCCGGGATCGGGGAGCTGTTTTTT.

As regards this clonotype: A much larger clone differs by one base, so this may be a read error. CDR3 DNA sequence: TGTGCCAGCAGCGTGGGGGGACAGGGGACGGGGGGGACCCAGTACTTC. Translating it yields CASSVGGQGTGGTQYF. The chain combines TRBV7-9 with TRBJ2-5; 10 bases line up with TRBD1. CDR3 length: 16 amino acids. After removal of 5 bases from V and 7 bases from J, the junction contained 13 bases not matched to a gene. The germline V gene has CDR1 SEHNR and CDR2 FQNEAQ (reference sequence).

V gene TRBV12-3 or TRBV12-4 combines with J gene TRBJ2-3, with D maybe TRBD1 (5 bases). This CDR3 has 14 amino acids. V shed 3 bases and J shed 9 bases, with 16 bases lying between them. CDR3 nucleotide sequence: TGTGCCAGCAGTTTCCAGGGCAGGTTAATAACGCAGTATTTT. It yields the protein CASSFQGRLITQYF.

This clonotype has at least ten counts. This chain connects TRBV19 to TRBJ2-7; 7 bases line up with TRBD2. Germline values: CDR1 LNHDA, CDR2 SQIVND (reference sequence). The CDR3 loop spans 14 amino acids. V was pared by 1 base and J by 3 bases, with 3 bases of the junction left unmatched. DNA for the CDR3: TGTGCCAGTAGTATAGGACTAGCACACTACGAGCAGTACTTC. Translation: CASSIGLAHYEQYF.

This clonotype was picked up many times. The CDR3 reads CASSLVSARVMNTEAFF. CDR3 nucleotides: TGTGCCAGCAGCTTAGTTTCCGCCAGGGTGATGAACACTGAAGCTTTCTTT. This rearrangement joins TRBV11-2 to TRBJ1-1; perhaps TRBD1 as D (5 bases). The CDR3 length is 17 residues. V was shortened by 1 base and J by 0 bases, with 15 bases between the two germline ends. Germline values: CDR1 SGHAT, CDR2 FQNNGV.

On this clonotype itself: One junction end does not reproduce the germline sequence, and a read error may be involved. V usage is TRBV29-1 and J usage is TRBJ1-1, with D unresolved. CDR3 length equals 11 residues. From germline, CDR1 is SQVTM and CDR2 ANQGSEA. The CDR3 DNA sequence: TGCAGCTTTGACCGGTATACTGAAGCTTTCTTT. Translating gives CSFDRYTEAFF.

The chain couples TRBV10-3 to TRBJ1-6; the match to TRBD1 covers 8 bases. Trimming took 4 bases from V and 7 from J; bases not matched to a gene: 6. This CDR3 contains 15 residues. The V gene's germline CDR1 is ENHRY and CDR2 SYGVKD. The DNA for the CDR3 is TGTGCCATCAGTGGTTTGACAGGGGCGAATTCACCCCTCCACTTT. Protein: CAISGLTGANSPLHF.

This clonotype occurred many times. V and J are TRBV15 and TRBJ2-7; no clear D gene. Trimming shortened V by 5 bases and J by 3 bases, and 14 bases separated the two germline ends. Germline V lookup: CDR1 LNHNV, CDR2 YYDKDF (reference sequence). CDR3 length: 14 residues. CDR3 loop: CATSAIGQGYEQYF. The CDR3, as DNA: TGTGCCACCAGCGCGATTGGTCAAGGCTACGAGCAGTACTTC. Supplemented by reference TRBV15 and TRBJ2-7, the full variable domain reads DAMVIQNPRYQVTQFGKPVTLSCSQTLNHNVMYWYQQKSSQAPKLLFHYYDKDFNNEADTPDNFQSRRPNTSFCFLDIRSPGLGDTAMYLCATSAIGQGYEQYFGPGTRLTVT.

This clonotype was detected many times. The chain couples TRBV7-9 to TRBJ1-2, with 9 positions matching TRBD1. CDR3 length equals 15 residues. CDR1 SEHNR and CDR2 FQNEAQ come from the germline V gene (reference sequence). With 3 bases clipped from V and 1 base from J, the junction kept 3 bases outside the gene matches. The CDR3 region is CASSLPGQGNYGYTF. For the CDR3, the DNA is TGTGCCAGCAGCTTGCCGGGACAGGGTAACTATGGCTACACCTTC.

The chain joins TRBV19 to TRBJ2-5; weak D call: TRBD1 (6 bases). Trimming stripped 3 bases from V and 4 bases from J, with 21 bases between. Germline V gives CDR1 LNHDA, CDR2 SQIVND (reference sequence). The CDR3 length is 17 residues. The CDR3 protein is CASSIKGETVQRETQYF. The CDR3 nucleotides read TGTGCCAGTAGTATTAAGGGGGAAACAGTCCAAAGAGAGACCCAGTACTTC.

This clonotype was counted between two and nine times. The chain links TRBV6-6 to TRBJ1-4, with 8 bases lining up with TRBD1. V lost 7 bases and J lost 1; bases outside the gene matches: 2. This CDR3 is built from 14 residues. Germline CDR1 reads MNHNY; CDR2 reads SVGAGI (reference sequence). The DNA of the CDR3 is TGTGCCAGCAAAGGGACAGGAACTAATGAAAAACTGTTTTTT. Translated, it gives CASKGTGTNEKLFF.

The chain has TRBV29-1 and TRBJ2-7; 9 bases are shared with TRBD2. Germline CDR1 is SQVTM and CDR2 is ANQGSEA. The V gene end was trimmed by 4 bases and the J gene end by 0 bases; junction bases not matched to a gene: 7. The length of the CDR3 is 15 residues. The DNA for the CDR3 is TGCAGCGTTGTATGGACTAGCGCAATCTCCTACGAGCAGTACTTC. It specifies CSVVWTSAISYEQYF.

This chain connects TRBV9 to TRBJ2-7, with D tentatively TRBD1 or TRBD2 (6 bases each). The CDR3 has 15 residues. V was shortened by 0 bases and J by 1 base, with 11 bases between the two germline ends. CDR1 is SGDLS and CDR2 is YYNGEE in the germline V gene. The CDR3 spells CASSVGEGGSYEQYF. The CDR3 region has the DNA TGTGCCAGCAGCGTAGGAGAGGGGGGATCCTACGAGCAGTACTTC. Combining the CDR3 with reference TRBV9 and TRBJ2-7 gives the whole variable domain DSGVTQTPKHLITATGQRVTLRCSPRSGDLSVYWYQQSLDQGLQFLIQYYNGEERAKGNILERFSAQQFPDLHSELNLSSLELGDSALYFCASSVGEGGSYEQYFGPGTRLTVT.

This clonotype was detected once. The CDR3 DNA reads as TGTGCCAGCAGCCGTTCGGGACAGGGCGGCACAGATACGCAGTATTTT. This gives the protein CASSRSGQGGTDTQYF. The rearrangement links TRBV9 to TRBJ2-3, with 9 bases identical to TRBD1. J was trimmed by 1 base and V by 4 bases; bases with no gene match: 7. Germline V gene sequence: CDR1 SGDLS, CDR2 YYNGEE. The CDR3 length is 16 residues. Filled out from reference TRBV9 and TRBJ2-3, the complete variable domain reads DSGVTQTPKHLITATGQRVTLRCSPRSGDLSVYWYQQSLDQGLQFLIQYYNGEERAKGNILERFSAQQFPDLHSELNLSSLELGDSALYFCASSRSGQGGTDTQYFGPGTRLTVL.

This clonotype was counted many times. The J gene is TRBJ2-5, the V gene TRBV29-1; a weak D match, TRBD1 (6 bases). Trimming took 7 bases from V and 1 from J, leaving 16 bases between them. From germline, CDR1 is SQVTM and CDR2 ANQGSEA. CDR3 length equals 14 residues. CDR3 protein: CSGTPGTIQETQYF. In DNA, the CDR3 is TGCAGCGGGACCCCCGGGACAATCCAAGAGACCCAGTACTTC.

In regard to this clonotype: An end of the junction differs from the germline gene, which may be a read error. V and J are TRBV9 and TRBJ2-2, with TRBD2 as a possible D gene (5 bases). The CDR3 runs to 14 residues. The germline gives CDR1 SGDLS, CDR2 YYNGEE. The CDR3 is CASSVTPGVGKLFF. In DNA form, the CDR3 reads TGTGCCAGCAGCGTAACACCGGGTGTCGGGAAGCTGTTTTTT.

This clonotype is a singleton in its sample. With a much larger clone just one base away, this may be a read error. The gene calls are TRBV5-1 and TRBJ1-2; D is unresolved. From germline, CDR1 is SGHRS and CDR2 YFSETQ. The length of the CDR3 is 14 residues. The chain's CDR3 is CASGLGRPSDGYTF. The CDR3 DNA is TGCGCCAGCGGCTTGGGTCGACCGTCGGATGGCTACACCTTC. Drawing the rest from reference TRBV5-1 and TRBJ1-2, the complete variable domain is KAGVTQTPRYLIKTRGQQVTLSCSPISGHRSVSWYQQTPGQGLQFLFEYFSETQRNKGNFPGRFSGRQFSNSRSEMNVSTLELGDSALYLCASGLGRPSDGYTFGSGTRLTVV.

This clonotype was recorded once. Because it lacks the conserved phenylalanine or tryptophan at the end, this CDR3 is likely a read error. In DNA form, the CDR3 reads TGCGCCAGCAGCCAAGATCGGAACACTGAAGCTTTCCTT. Protein sequence: CASSQDRNTEAFL. This sequence joins TRBV4-3 and TRBJ1-1; D not certain. Trimming cost V 0 bases and J 1 base, with 3 bases left between them. There are 13 residues in the CDR3. The germline V gene has CDR1 LGHNA and CDR2 YSLEER.

The chain combines TRBV5-6 with TRBJ2-2; tentatively, D is TRBD1 (7 bases). V dropped 0 bases and J dropped 5 bases, with 20 bases sitting between them. This CDR3 has 18 residues. Germline V gene sequence: CDR1 SGHDT, CDR2 YYEEEE. For the CDR3, the DNA is TGTGCCAGCAGCTTGGGGGACTGGAGGACAGGAGGGACCGGGGAGCTGTTTTTT. It codes for CASSLGDWRTGGTGELFF.

This clonotype was found many times. The chain uses TRBV12-3 or TRBV12-4 and TRBJ1-2; D not resolved. The CDR3 has 15 amino acids. The ends were cut back, 6 bases at V and 0 bases at J, with 14 bases in the middle. Here the CDR3 DNA reads TGTGCCAGCAGCCCAGACGGCCTCACTAACTATGGCTACACCTTC. It yields the protein CASSPDGLTNYGYTF.

This clonotype has at least ten counts. This chain connects TRBV24-1 to TRBJ2-7; unclear D gene. This CDR3 is 15 amino acids long. Germline loops: CDR1 KGHDR, CDR2 SFDVKD. V was trimmed by 4 bases and J by 6 bases, leaving 18 bases between them. CDR3: CATSDSSIPSAEQYF. The CDR3 DNA reads as TGTGCCACCAGTGACTCTTCGATCCCCAGCGCCGAGCAGTACTTC.

This chain connects TRBV6-5 to TRBJ2-7; 7 bases agree with TRBD1. The V gene end was trimmed by 6 bases and the J gene end by 6 bases; junction bases not matched to a gene: 2. Per germline, CDR1 MNHEY and CDR2 SVGAGI. The CDR3 runs to 11 residues. CDR3 coding DNA: TGTGCCAGCAGAGCAGGGGGCGAGCAGTACTTC. Protein product: CASRAGGEQYF.

The chain uses TRBV19 and TRBJ1-5; possibly TRBD1 for D (5 bases). The V and J ends lost 8 bases and 4 bases respectively, with 21 bases between them. Germline V CDR1 and CDR2: LNHDA, SQIVND (reference sequence). The length of the CDR3 is 16 residues. CDR3 amino acids: CASSAEGHHLNQPQHF. In DNA form, the CDR3 reads TGTGCCAGTTCAGCCGAGGGGCACCATCTAAATCAGCCCCAGCATTTT.

This clonotype was seen at least ten times. This chain uses TRBV12-3 or TRBV12-4 with TRBJ1-3; no clear D gene. There are 15 residues in the CDR3. The V gene lost 5 bases and the J gene lost 4 bases, with 15 bases spanning the gap. This chain's CDR3 is CASSPPSGLGNTIYF. For the CDR3, the DNA is TGTGCCAGCAGTCCCCCCTCAGGATTAGGAAACACCATATATTTT.

This clonotype was seen a few times. This sequence joins TRBV3-1 and TRBJ1-5, with D unresolved. Germline lookup yields CDR1 LGHDT and CDR2 YNNKEL (reference sequence). This CDR3 comprises 14 residues. Trimming stripped 4 bases from V and 2 bases from J, with 9 bases between. For the CDR3, the DNA is TGTGCCAGCAGCCCTCTAATTGGCAATCAGCCCCAGCATTTT. Protein: CASSPLIGNQPQHF.

This chain connects TRBV6-5 to TRBJ2-3; D may correspond to TRBD1 or TRBD2 (5 bases each). Germline CDR1 reads MNHEY; CDR2 reads SVGAGI. Trimming took 5 bases from V and 4 from J, leaving 22 bases between them. The CDR3 extends over 17 amino acids. CDR3 loop: CASSRGAFQFLSDTQYF. The CDR3 nucleotides are TGTGCCAGCAGTAGGGGAGCCTTTCAATTCCTCTCAGATACGCAGTATTTT.

This rearrangement joins TRBV20-1 to TRBJ1-1, with unresolved D. Germline loops: CDR1 DFQATT, CDR2 SNEGSKA (reference sequence). V was trimmed by 3 bases and J by 0 bases, leaving 8 bases between them. The CDR3 is 13 amino acids. DNA of the CDR3: TGCAGTGCTAGTGGGATTTTGAACACTGAAGCTTTCTTT. Amino acid sequence: CSASGILNTEAFF.

As regards this clonotype: One base away lies a much larger clone, so this may be a sequencing read error. J is TRBJ1-5 and V is TRBV19; 9 nucleotides line up with TRBD1. Germline CDR1 is LNHDA and CDR2 is SQIVND (reference sequence). The CDR3 consists of 16 residues. Trimming at V came to 3 bases and at J to 9 bases, leaving 12 bases not matched to a gene. CDR3 amino acids: CASSILPGQGARPQHF. The DNA of the CDR3 is TGTGCCAGTAGTATCCTCCCGGGACAGGGTGCTCGGCCCCAGCATTTT.

In regard to this clonotype: With a much larger clone just one base away, this may be a read error. This CDR3 is missing its conserved last phenylalanine or tryptophan, likely due to a read error. The chain links TRBV9 to TRBJ1-6, with D possibly matching TRBD1 (5 bases). The CDR3 is 14 residues long. Germline CDR1 is SGDLS and CDR2 is YYNGEE. V was cut by 3 bases and J by 7 bases, with 11 bases left in between. The DNA of the CDR3 is TGTGCCAGCAGCGCAAGTAGGGGCAATTCACCCCTCCACCTT. Translated: CASSASRGNSPLHL.

This clonotype was counted many times. V usage is TRBV7-2 and J usage is TRBJ1-6; TRBD1 might be the D (6 bases). Per the germline V gene, CDR1 is SGHTA and CDR2 is FQGNSA. Trimming stripped 6 bases from V and 0 bases from J, with 12 bases between. The CDR3 sequence is 16 residues long. CDR3 loop: CASRRQEVSYNSPLHF. In DNA, the CDR3 is TGTGCCAGCAGGCGACAGGAGGTCTCCTATAATTCACCCCTCCACTTT.

This sequence joins TRBV20-1 and TRBJ2-7; 9 bases fit TRBD2. V shed 3 bases and J 7 bases; nucleotides not matched to a gene: 13. Germline CDR1 reads DFQATT; CDR2 reads SNEGSKA (reference sequence). The length of the CDR3 is 15 residues. CDR3 sequence reads: CSARPLAGSYNEQYF. CDR3 sequence (DNA): TGCAGTGCTAGGCCTCTAGCGGGATCCTACAATGAGCAGTACTTC.